This section outlines one T cell receptor beta chain sequence together with its context. Its antigen has not been determined. Base qualities are not provided; no much larger clone lies one nucleotide away. The data derive from a study of OX40 agonist ivuxolimab in advanced cancers. Background on the whole study: Ivuxolimab, which targeted the costimulatory receptor OX40 (CD134), was an agonistic, fully human IgG2 monoclonal antibody. The point of sequencing TCRbeta in the periphery was to test whether ivuxolimab changed TCR sequence diversity and drove clonal T-cell expansion. Intravenous ivuxolimab was administered to patients every 2 weeks at six dose levels: 0.01, 0.1, 0.3, 1.5, 3 and 10 mg/kg. Among the 52 dose-escalation patients, roughly 20 had hepatocellular carcinoma, roughly 15 melanoma, 9 renal cell carcinoma and 9 head and neck cancer. Partial responses occurred in three dose-escalation patients, of whom one had hepatocellular carcinoma and two had cutaneous melanoma. The paper covers the monotherapy dose-escalation part of the phase I ivuxolimab trial, which included N ≈ 50 patients. Prior anti-PD-1, anti-PD-L1 or anti-CTLA-4 therapy was permitted, and about two fifths of dose-escalation patients had received checkpoint inhibitors. In the dose-escalation cohort, 70% to 85% of patients were male, and the mean age was 60 years with a range of roughly 20 to 79. Here is what the overall study found, with its caveats: Low levels of normalized T-cell clonal expansion were also seen in some nonresponding patients. Clonal expansion of both CD4+ and CD8+ blood T cells was observed from baseline to week 6 at doses 0.1 to 3.0 mg/kg. Partial responders in the 0.1-3.0 mg/kg groups had among the lowest normalized peripheral clonal expansion, especially among CD8+ T cells. After ivuxolimab, CD8+ T cells had more expanded clones than CD4+ T cells on average. The antigen specificity of the clonally expanded peripheral T cells was not determined.

The trial excluded patients who had a history of autoimmune disease or who were on systemic immunosuppression. Peripheral blood for TCR sequencing was drawn from every dose cohort at baseline, at cycle 4 day 1 and at cycle 7 day 1. Samples came from an open-label, multicenter, first-in-human phase I dose-escalation trial of ivuxolimab. Adults with locally advanced or metastatic melanoma, renal cell, hepatocellular, or head and neck squamous cell carcinoma were enrolled in the trial. Before TCR sequencing, CD4+ T cells and CD8+ T cells were sorted from peripheral blood as separate populations. Genomic DNA was isolated from the sorted cells so that the TCRbeta CDR3 region could be sequenced. The immunoSEQ Assay was used for sequencing of TCRbeta CDR3 regions. TCRdb provides this immuneACCESS table in a form limited to in-frame rearrangements. Some clones are lacking; in checked studies, under half of them reflect an unresolved V gene, and why the rest are absent is not known. The sample table contains over 55,000 clones; only one count was recorded for 84% of them. The ten biggest clones cover around 0.73% of the sample.

This TCR was sampled from an adult with an advanced solid tumor such as melanoma, head and neck, liver or kidney cancer. The input for sequencing was CD4+ or CD8+ T cells sorted from blood, taken in a trial of the OX40 agonist ivuxolimab.

The CDR3 amino acid sequence is: CASSSGQPYNEQFF. The nucleotide sequence is given as TGCGCCAGCAGCTCGGGACAGCCCTACAATGAGCAGTTCTTC. The rearrangement combines TRBV5-1 with TRBJ2-1, and 7 junction bases match TRBD1. After removal of 3 bases from V and 2 bases from J, the junction retains 2 bases not matched to a gene. CDR1 and CDR2 (SGHRS, YFSETQ) derive from the germline V gene. The cysteine opens and the phenylalanine closes a CDR3 of 14 amino acids. Of the read, only the CDR3 DNA is kept; its 42 bases are in frame from base 1.